This T cell receptor (beta chain) was identified during a study of graft-versus-host responses after intestinal transplantation. Study details: Among the recipients, all got anti-thymocyte globulin induction and then tacrolimus and steroids for approximately 3 years.

CDR1 is SGHTA and CDR2 is FQGTGA in the germline V gene. The CDR3 totals 16 residues. The V gene lost 1 base and the J gene lost 5 bases, with 17 bases spanning the gap. Notes on this clone: What it recognizes is unknown.

Findings and limits, study-wide: The marrow of recipients harbored GvH clones, and ileum or blood showed some of them first. Early post-transplant falls in HvG clones accompanied the peak levels of circulating GvH clones.

The repertoire was sequenced with immunoSEQ multiplex PCR; TCRdb's copy has only in-frame clones and lacks some. Counted here are some 100,000 clones, around 92% occurring once; the ten biggest clones make up roughly 0.069%. The chain uses TRBV7-3 and TRBJ1-1, with a possible D match to TRBD1 (6 bases). The TCR sequence derives from a human donor who was the organ donor for an intestinal transplant. The material was unstimulated CD8+ T cells sorted from spleen or lymph node cells, obtained before transplant. For the CDR3, the DNA is TGTGCCAGCAGCTTAAGGGGCGACAGGTCGGTTACTGAAGCTTTCTTT. Its translation: CASSLRGDRSVTEAFF.